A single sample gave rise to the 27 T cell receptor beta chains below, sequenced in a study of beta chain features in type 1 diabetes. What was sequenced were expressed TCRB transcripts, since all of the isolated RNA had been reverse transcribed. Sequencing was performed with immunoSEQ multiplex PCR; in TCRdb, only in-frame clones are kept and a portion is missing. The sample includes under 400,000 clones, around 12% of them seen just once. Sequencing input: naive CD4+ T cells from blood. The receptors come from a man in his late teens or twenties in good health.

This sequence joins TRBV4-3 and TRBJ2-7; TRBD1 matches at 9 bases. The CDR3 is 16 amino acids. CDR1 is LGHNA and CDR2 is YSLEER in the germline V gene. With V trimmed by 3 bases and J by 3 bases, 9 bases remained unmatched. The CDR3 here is CASSQARDRDNYEQYF. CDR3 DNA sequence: TGCGCCAGCAGCCAGGCCCGGGACAGGGATAACTACGAGCAGTACTTC.

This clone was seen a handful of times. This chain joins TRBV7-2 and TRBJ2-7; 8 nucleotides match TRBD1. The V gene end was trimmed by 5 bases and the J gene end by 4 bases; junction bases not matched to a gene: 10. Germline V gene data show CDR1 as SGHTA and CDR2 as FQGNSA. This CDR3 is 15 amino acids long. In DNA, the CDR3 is TGTGCCAGCAGCCCTCGACCCGGGACAGGTTACGAGCAGTACTTC. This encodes CASSPRPGTGYEQYF.

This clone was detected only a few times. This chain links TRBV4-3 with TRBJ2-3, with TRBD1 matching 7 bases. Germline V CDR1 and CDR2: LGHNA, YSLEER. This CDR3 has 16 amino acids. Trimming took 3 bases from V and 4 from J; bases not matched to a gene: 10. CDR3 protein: CASSHGEGGFADTQYF. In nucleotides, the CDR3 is TGCGCCAGCAGCCACGGGGAAGGGGGCTTCGCAGATACGCAGTATTTT.

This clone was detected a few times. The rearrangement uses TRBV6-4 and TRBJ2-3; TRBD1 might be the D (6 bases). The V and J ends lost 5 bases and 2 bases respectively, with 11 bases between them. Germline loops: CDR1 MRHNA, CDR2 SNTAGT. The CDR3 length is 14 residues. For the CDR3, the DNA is TGTGCCAGCAGTCAGGCAGGGGACACAGATACGCAGTATTTT. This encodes CASSQAGDTDTQYF.

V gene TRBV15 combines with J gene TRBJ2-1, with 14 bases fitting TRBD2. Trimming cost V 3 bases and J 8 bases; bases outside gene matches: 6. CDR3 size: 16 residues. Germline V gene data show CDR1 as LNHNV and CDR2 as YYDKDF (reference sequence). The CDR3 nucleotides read TGTGCCACCAGCAGGGGGGGGACTAGCGGGAGCTATGAGCAGTTCTTC. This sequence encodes CATSRGGTSGSYEQFF.

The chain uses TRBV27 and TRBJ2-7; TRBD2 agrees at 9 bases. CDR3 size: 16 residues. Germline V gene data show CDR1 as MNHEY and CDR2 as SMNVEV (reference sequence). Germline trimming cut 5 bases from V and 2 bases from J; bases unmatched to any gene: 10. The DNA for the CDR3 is TGTGCCAGCAGTCGCCTCGGGACTAGCCGGACCTACGAGCAGTACTTC. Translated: CASSRLGTSRTYEQYF.

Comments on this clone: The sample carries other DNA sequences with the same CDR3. CDR3 nucleotides: TGTGCCAGCAGCGCGACAGGGGGTGGGGAGACCCAGTACTTC. This gives the protein CASSATGGGETQYF. The rearrangement joins TRBV9 to TRBJ2-5; 9 positions agree with TRBD1. The CDR3 totals 14 residues. Germline CDR1 SGDLS, CDR2 YYNGEE. Losses at the gene ends were 3 bases for V and 5 bases for J; bases not matched to a gene: 5.

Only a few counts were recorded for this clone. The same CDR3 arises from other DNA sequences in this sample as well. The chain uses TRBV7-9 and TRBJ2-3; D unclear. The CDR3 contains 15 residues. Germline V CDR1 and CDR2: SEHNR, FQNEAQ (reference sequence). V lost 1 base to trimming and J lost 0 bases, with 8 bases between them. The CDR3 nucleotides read TGTGCCAGCAGCTTAGGTAGAACTAGCACAGATACGCAGTATTTT. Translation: CASSLGRTSTDTQYF.

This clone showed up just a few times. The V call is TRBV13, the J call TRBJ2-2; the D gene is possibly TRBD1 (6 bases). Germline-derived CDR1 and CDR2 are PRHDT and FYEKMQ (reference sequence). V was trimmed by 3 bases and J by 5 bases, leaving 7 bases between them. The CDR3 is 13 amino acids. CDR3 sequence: CASSFGTTGELFF. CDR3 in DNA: TGTGCCAGCAGCTTCGGGACAACCGGGGAGCTGTTTTTT.

DNA of the CDR3: TGCAGTGCTACCCCGTACGAGCAGTACTTC. It codes for CSATPYEQYF. This rearrangement joins TRBV20-1 to TRBJ2-7, with D unresolved. The V gene's germline CDR1 is DFQATT and CDR2 SNEGSKA (reference sequence). The CDR3 spans 10 residues. Trimming removed 4 bases at V and 4 bases at J, with 5 bases between.

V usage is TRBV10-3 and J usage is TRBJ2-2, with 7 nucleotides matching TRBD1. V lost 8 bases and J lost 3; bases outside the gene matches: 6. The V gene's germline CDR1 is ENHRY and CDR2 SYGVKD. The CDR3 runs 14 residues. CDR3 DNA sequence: TGTGCCATCCTGAGACAGGGAGACACCGGGGAGCTGTTTTTT. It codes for CAILRQGDTGELFF.

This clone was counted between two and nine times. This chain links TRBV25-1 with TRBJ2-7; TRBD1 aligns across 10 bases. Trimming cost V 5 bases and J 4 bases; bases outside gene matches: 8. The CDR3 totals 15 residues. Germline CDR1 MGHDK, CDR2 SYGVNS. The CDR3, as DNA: TGTGCCAGCAGTAACGCGGGACAGGGGAGATACGAGCAGTACTTC. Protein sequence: CASSNAGQGRYEQYF.

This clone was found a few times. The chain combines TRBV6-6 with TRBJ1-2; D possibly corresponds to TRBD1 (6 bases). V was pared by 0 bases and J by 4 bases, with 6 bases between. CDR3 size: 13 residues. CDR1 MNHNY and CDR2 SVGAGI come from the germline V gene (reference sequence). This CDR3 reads CASSYSTGYGYTF. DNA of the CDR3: TGTGCCAGCAGTTACTCGACAGGCTATGGCTACACCTTC.

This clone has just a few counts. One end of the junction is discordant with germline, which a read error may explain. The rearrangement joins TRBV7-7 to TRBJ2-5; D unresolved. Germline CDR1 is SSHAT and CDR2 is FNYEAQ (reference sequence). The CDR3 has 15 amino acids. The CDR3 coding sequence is TGTGCTAGCAGCTTAATTTCTGGCAGACAAGAGACCCAGTACTTC. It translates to CASSLISGRQETQYF.

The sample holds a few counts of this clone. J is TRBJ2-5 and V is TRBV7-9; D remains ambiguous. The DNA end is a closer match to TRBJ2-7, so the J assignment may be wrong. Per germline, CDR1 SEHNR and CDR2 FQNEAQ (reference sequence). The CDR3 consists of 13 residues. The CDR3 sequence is CASGLTGSDEQYF. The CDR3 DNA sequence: TGTGCCAGCGGATTGACCGGGTCCGACGAGCAGTACTTC.

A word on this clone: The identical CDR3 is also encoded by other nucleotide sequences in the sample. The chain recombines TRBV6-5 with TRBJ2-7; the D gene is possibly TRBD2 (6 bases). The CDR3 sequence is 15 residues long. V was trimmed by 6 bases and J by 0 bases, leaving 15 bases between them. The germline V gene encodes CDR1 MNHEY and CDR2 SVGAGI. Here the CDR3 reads CASSRTGGSSYEQYF. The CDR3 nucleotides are TGTGCCAGCAGCCGAACCGGGGGAAGCTCCTACGAGCAGTACTTC.

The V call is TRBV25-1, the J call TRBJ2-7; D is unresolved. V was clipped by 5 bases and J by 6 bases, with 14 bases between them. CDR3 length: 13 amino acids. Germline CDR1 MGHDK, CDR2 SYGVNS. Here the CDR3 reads CASSSFGLVEQYF. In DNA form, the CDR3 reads TGTGCCAGCAGTTCGTTCGGGTTGGTCGAGCAGTACTTC.

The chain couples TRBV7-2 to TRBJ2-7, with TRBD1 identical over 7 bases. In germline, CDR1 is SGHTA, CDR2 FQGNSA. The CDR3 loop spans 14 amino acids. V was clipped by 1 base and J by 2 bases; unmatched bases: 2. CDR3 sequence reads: CASSLEGATYEQYF. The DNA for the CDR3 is TGTGCCAGCAGCTTAGAGGGGGCGACCTACGAGCAGTACTTC.

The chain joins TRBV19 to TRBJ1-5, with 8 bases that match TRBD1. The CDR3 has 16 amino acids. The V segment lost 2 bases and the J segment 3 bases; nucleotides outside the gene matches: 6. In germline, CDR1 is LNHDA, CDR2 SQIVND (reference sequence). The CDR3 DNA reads TGTGCCAGTAGTATATACGAGACAGGGGTCAATCAGCCCCAGCATTTT. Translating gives CASSIYETGVNQPQHF.

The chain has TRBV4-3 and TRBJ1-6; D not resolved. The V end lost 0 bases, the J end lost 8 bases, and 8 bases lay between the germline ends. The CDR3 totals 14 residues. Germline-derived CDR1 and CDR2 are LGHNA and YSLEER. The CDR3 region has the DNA TGCGCCAGCAGCCAAGACCCGGTACATTCACCCCTCCACTTT. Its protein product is CASSQDPVHSPLHF.

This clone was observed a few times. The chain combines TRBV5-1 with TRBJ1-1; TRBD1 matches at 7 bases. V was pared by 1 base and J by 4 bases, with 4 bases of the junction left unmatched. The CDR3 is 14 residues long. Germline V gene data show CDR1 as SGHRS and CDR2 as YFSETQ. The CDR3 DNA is TGCGCCAGCAGCTTGCCAGGGGGGAGCACTGAAGCTTTCTTT. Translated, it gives CASSLPGGSTEAFF.

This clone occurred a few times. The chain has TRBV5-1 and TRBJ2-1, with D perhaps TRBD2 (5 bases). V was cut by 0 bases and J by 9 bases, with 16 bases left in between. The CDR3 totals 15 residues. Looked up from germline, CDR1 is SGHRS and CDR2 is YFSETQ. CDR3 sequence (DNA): TGCGCCAGCAGCTTGGCCTTAGCGCGAACCGGTGAGCAGTTCTTC. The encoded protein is CASSLALARTGEQFF.

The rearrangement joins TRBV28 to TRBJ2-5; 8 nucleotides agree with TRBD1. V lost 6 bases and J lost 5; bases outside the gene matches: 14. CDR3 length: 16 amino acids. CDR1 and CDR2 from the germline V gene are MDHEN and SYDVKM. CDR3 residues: CASSYGQGGLGETQYF. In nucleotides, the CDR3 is TGTGCCAGCAGCTATGGACAGGGAGGCCTTGGGGAGACCCAGTACTTC.

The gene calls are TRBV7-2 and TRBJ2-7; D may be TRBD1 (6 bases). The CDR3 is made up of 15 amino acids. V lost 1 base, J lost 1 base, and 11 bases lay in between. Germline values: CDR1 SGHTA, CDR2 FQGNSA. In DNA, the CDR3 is TGTGCCAGCAGCTTAGGGGGACACGGGTCCTACGAGCAGTACTTC. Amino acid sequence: CASSLGGHGSYEQYF.

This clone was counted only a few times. CDR3 protein: CASSIGQGRGNTIYF. Here the CDR3 DNA reads TGTGCCAGCAGCATCGGACAGGGTAGGGGAAACACCATATATTTT. This sequence joins TRBV9 and TRBJ1-3; 8 bases agree with TRBD1. CDR1 and CDR2 from the germline V gene are SGDLS and YYNGEE. After removal of 4 bases from V and 4 bases from J, the junction contained 7 bases not matched to a gene. The CDR3 has 15 amino acids.

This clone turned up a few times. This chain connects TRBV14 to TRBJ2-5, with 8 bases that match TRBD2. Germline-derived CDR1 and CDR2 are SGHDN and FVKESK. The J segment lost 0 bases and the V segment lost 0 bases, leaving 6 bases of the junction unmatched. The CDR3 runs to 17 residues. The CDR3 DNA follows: TGTGCCAGCAGCCAAGAGATAGCGGGAACGTACCAAGAGACCCAGTACTTC. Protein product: CASSQEIAGTYQETQYF.

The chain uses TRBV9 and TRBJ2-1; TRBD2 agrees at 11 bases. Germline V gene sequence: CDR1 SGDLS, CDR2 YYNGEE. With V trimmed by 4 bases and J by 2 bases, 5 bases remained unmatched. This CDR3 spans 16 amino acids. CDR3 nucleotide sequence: TGTGCCAGCAGCCGACTAGCGGGGAGGGCCTACAATGAGCAGTTCTTC. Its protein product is CASSRLAGRAYNEQFF. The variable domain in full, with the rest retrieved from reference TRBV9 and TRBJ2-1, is DSGVTQTPKHLITATGQRVTLRCSPRSGDLSVYWYQQSLDQGLQFLIQYYNGEERAKGNILERFSAQQFPDLHSELNLSSLELGDSALYFCASSRLAGRAYNEQFFGPGTRLTVL.